The 19 T cell receptor beta chains reported below all come from one sample, sequenced in a study of follicular helper T cells after annual influenza vaccination. Sequencing was performed with immunoSEQ multiplex PCR; in TCRdb, only in-frame clones are kept and a portion is missing. The data contain around 10,000 clones, about 80% of them singletons. Time point reported: 2014-2015 season, pre-vaccination. Sequencing was performed on CXCR5- memory CD4+ T cells sorted from blood, taken on the day of influenza vaccination. These receptors all come from an adult who received the influenza vaccine.

This chain joins TRBV9 and TRBJ2-3; no clear D. The V and J ends lost 0 bases and 4 bases respectively, with 6 bases between them. The CDR3 runs to 13 residues. The germline V gene encodes CDR1 SGDLS and CDR2 YYNGEE. The CDR3 DNA reads TGTGCCAGCAGCGTAGCCGCTCCAGATACGCAGTATTTT. It yields the protein CASSVAAPDTQYF.

The V gene is TRBV19, the J gene TRBJ2-3, with 7 bases lining up with TRBD1. V lost 5 bases, J lost 0 bases, and 5 bases stayed unmatched. This CDR3 has 15 residues. In germline, CDR1 is LNHDA, CDR2 SQIVND (reference sequence). The CDR3 nucleotides are TGTGCCAGTAGTGCCCGACAGGGAAGCACAGATACGCAGTATTTT. It yields the protein CASSARQGSTDTQYF. Based on the CDR3 plus reference TRBV19 and TRBJ2-3, the full variable domain is DGGITQSPKYLFRKEGQNVTLSCEQNLNHDAMYWYRQDPGQGLRLIYYSQIVNDFQKGDIAEGYSVSREKKESFPLTVTSAQKNPTAFYLCASSARQGSTDTQYFGPGTRLTVL.

The chain uses TRBV9 and TRBJ1-2; TRBD1 is a possible D gene (5 bases). Looked up from germline, CDR1 is SGDLS and CDR2 is YYNGEE. V was shortened by 0 bases and J by 4 bases, with 10 bases between the two germline ends. This CDR3 region has 14 residues. CDR3 coding DNA: TGTGCCAGCAGCGTAGGTCAGGGTAGCTATGGCTACACCTTC. It codes for CASSVGQGSYGYTF.

The J gene is TRBJ1-3, the V gene TRBV5-4; TRBD1 matches 7 bases. CDR1 is SGHNT, CDR2 YYREEE, per germline (reference sequence). This CDR3 is built from 14 residues. V was pared by 3 bases and J by 6 bases, with 6 bases of the junction left unmatched. The CDR3 here is CASSSAGTENTIYF. The CDR3 DNA reads TGTGCCAGCAGCTCAGCCGGGACAGAAAACACCATATATTTT.

The V gene is TRBV27, the J gene TRBJ2-6, with D perhaps being TRBD1 or TRBD2 (5 bases each). Trimming left V 4 bases short and J 0 bases short, with 13 bases between. The CDR3 runs 17 residues. CDR1 MNHEY and CDR2 SMNVEV come from the germline V gene (reference sequence). Here the CDR3 DNA reads TGTGCCAGCAGTTCCCCCCAGGGACGCTCTGGGGCCAACGTCCTGACTTTC. It yields the protein CASSSPQGRSGANVLTF.

The chain joins TRBV28 to TRBJ2-3, with 10 nucleotides matching TRBD2. Per the germline V gene, CDR1 is MDHEN and CDR2 is SYDVKM. This CDR3 contains 18 residues. Trimming cost V 4 bases and J 0 bases; bases outside gene matches: 10. The CDR3 reads CASSSLPLLAGSTDTQYF. Written as DNA, the CDR3 is TGTGCCAGCAGTTCCTTACCTTTACTAGCGGGAAGCACAGATACGCAGTATTTT. Full variable domain (rest looked up from reference TRBV28 and TRBJ2-3): DVKVTQSSRYLVKRTGEKVFLECVQDMDHENMFWYRQDPGLGLRLIYFSYDVKMKEKGDIPEGYSVSREKKERFSLILESASTNQTSMYLCASSSLPLLAGSTDTQYFGPGTRLTVL.

This clone has only one observation. This chain uses TRBV4-2 with TRBJ1-5; D unresolved. In germline, CDR1 is LGHNA, CDR2 YNFKEQ. The CDR3 consists of 13 residues. Trimming left V 1 base short and J 4 bases short, with 5 bases between. This chain's CDR3 is CASSQAENQPQHF. The CDR3 nucleotides read TGTGCCAGCAGCCAAGCGGAGAATCAGCCCCAGCATTTT.

This sequence joins TRBV14 and TRBJ1-1; D remains ambiguous. In germline, CDR1 is SGHDN, CDR2 FVKESK. Deletions cut 4 bases from V and 0 bases from J, with 6 bases between. The CDR3 contains 13 residues. CDR3 in amino acids: CASSPNMNTEAFF. The CDR3 DNA follows: TGTGCCAGCAGCCCCAACATGAACACTGAAGCTTTCTTT.

The chain links TRBV7-2 to TRBJ2-5, with D unclear. CDR1 and CDR2 (germline): SGHTA, FQGNSA. This CDR3 region has 14 residues. The V gene lost 5 bases and the J gene lost 5 bases, with 15 bases spanning the gap. The CDR3 region is CASSPMDALETQYF. The DNA of the CDR3 is TGTGCCAGCAGCCCCATGGACGCCCTGGAGACCCAGTACTTC.

CDR3 sequence reads: CASSIGLTYNEQFF. In DNA, the CDR3 is TGTGCCAGCAGCATCGGACTCACATACAATGAGCAGTTCTTC. This chain joins TRBV7-9 and TRBJ2-1; TRBD2 is a possible D gene (5 bases). CDR3 length: 14 amino acids. Germline V gene lookup returns CDR1 SEHNR and CDR2 FQNEAQ (reference sequence). The germline V and J ends were trimmed by 5 bases and 4 bases, with 12 bases remaining between them.

V and J are TRBV7-2 and TRBJ1-3; TRBD1 might be the D (6 bases). V was cut by 1 base and J by 0 bases, with 13 bases left in between. The CDR3 has 17 amino acids. In germline, CDR1 is SGHTA, CDR2 FQGNSA. CDR3 loop: CASSLVGGQLSGNTIYF. The CDR3 nucleotides are TGTGCCAGCAGCTTAGTTGGGGGGCAACTCTCTGGAAACACCATATATTTT.

V is TRBV11-3 and J is TRBJ2-3; a weak D match, TRBD2 (6 bases). The CDR3 has 16 amino acids. Germline V gene sequence: CDR1 SGHNT, CDR2 YENEEA. V was trimmed by 6 bases and J by 2 bases, leaving 18 bases between them. The CDR3 DNA reads TGTGCCAGCAGTTCAGCCGGGACTGAAGTCACAGATACGCAGTATTTT. Its protein is CASSSAGTEVTDTQYF.

The sample holds a few counts of this clone. The chain carries TRBV10-3 and TRBJ2-7; D is possibly TRBD2 (5 bases). Germline-derived CDR1 and CDR2 are ENHRY and SYGVKD. The length of the CDR3 is 13 residues. Between the trimmed V and J ends, which lost 5 bases and 6 bases, there was a span of 14 bases. The CDR3 coding sequence is TGTGCCATCAGTAGCTTAAGGAGCGGCGAGCAGTACTTC. Translating gives CAISSLRSGEQYF.

The chain combines TRBV28 with TRBJ1-2; a possible D gene is TRBD1 (5 bases). The V gene's germline CDR1 is MDHEN and CDR2 SYDVKM. This CDR3 is 15 amino acids long. Trimming stripped 2 bases from V and 5 bases from J, with 15 bases between. CDR3 in DNA: TGTGCCAGCAGTTTAAATAGAAGAGGGACTTATGGCTACACCTTC. As protein: CASSLNRRGTYGYTF.

The chain uses TRBV10-3 and TRBJ1-6, with D hard to call. V was shortened by 0 bases and J by 8 bases, with 11 bases between the two germline ends. Germline V gives CDR1 ENHRY, CDR2 SYGVKD. CDR3 length: 15 amino acids. In nucleotides, the CDR3 is TGTGCCATCAGTGAGTCGAGGGTTCGGCATTCACCCCTCCACTTT. Its protein product is CAISESRVRHSPLHF.

The J gene is TRBJ1-5, the V gene TRBV18; no clear D gene. The CDR3 is 13 residues long. Trimming shortened V by 2 bases and J by 5 bases, and 7 bases separated the two germline ends. Per germline, CDR1 KGHSH and CDR2 LQKENI. The CDR3: CASSPVGDQPQHF. The CDR3 bases are TGTGCCAGCTCACCAGTTGGAGATCAGCCCCAGCATTTT.

The chain employs TRBV11-3 and TRBJ2-2; TRBD1 agrees at 8 bases. V dropped 5 bases and J dropped 3; count of bases not matched to a gene: 5. CDR1 and CDR2 from the germline V gene are SGHNT and YENEEA. CDR3 length equals 15 residues. The chain's CDR3 is CASSEDRAYTGELFF. In DNA, the CDR3 is TGTGCCAGCAGCGAGGACAGGGCTTACACCGGGGAGCTGTTTTTT.

The CDR3 sequence is CASSFVSSSYNSPLHF. CDR3 sequence (DNA): TGTGCCAGCAGCTTCGTCTCGAGCTCCTATAATTCACCCCTCCACTTT. The V and J genes are TRBV7-2 and TRBJ1-6; D gene ambiguous. The V end was cut by 3 bases, the J end by 0 bases, with 9 bases between. The CDR3 contains 16 residues. CDR1 SGHTA and CDR2 FQGNSA come from the germline V gene.

This clone was seen a handful of times. This sample includes further DNA sequences coding for the same CDR3. The chain employs TRBV5-1 and TRBJ1-2; D is possibly TRBD1 (6 bases). V dropped 4 bases and J dropped 2 bases, with 9 bases sitting between them. The CDR3 is made up of 13 amino acids. Germline CDR1 SGHRS, CDR2 YFSETQ. CDR3 residues: CASSEQGNYGYTF. The CDR3, as DNA: TGCGCCAGCAGCGAACAGGGCAACTATGGCTACACCTTC.